This entry lists 8 T cell receptor beta chains sequenced from one sample in a study of blood T cell repertoires in COVID-19. Data came from immunoSEQ multiplex PCR; TCRdb stores just in-frame clones and leaves some out. The sample contains around 470,000 clones, about 90% of which appear only once. Source material: PBMCs or T cells enriched from blood (not recorded which). Receptors were obtained from a man aged 18 to 29 who had recovered from COVID-19.

The chain recombines TRBV5-6 with TRBJ1-1; unclear D gene. This CDR3 contains 14 residues. The V end was cut by 7 bases, the J end by 8 bases, with 21 bases between. Germline V gene data show CDR1 as SGHDT and CDR2 as YYEEEE. The CDR3 nucleotides read TGTGCCAGCTCCATCAGGACCGGACTGGGGGAAGCTTTCTTT. Protein sequence: CASSIRTGLGEAFF.

In this sample, this clone turned up a few times. The chain employs TRBV19 and TRBJ1-1; D may be TRBD1 (6 bases). This CDR3 has 14 residues. Deletions cut 3 bases from V and 1 base from J, with 9 bases between. Looked up from germline, CDR1 is LNHDA and CDR2 is SQIVND (reference sequence). CDR3 nucleotide sequence: TGTGCCAGTAGTATTTTGGACAGGAACACTGAAGCTTTCTTT. Translation: CASSILDRNTEAFF.

This chain links TRBV2 with TRBJ1-2; 10 bases line up with TRBD1. V was clipped by 4 bases and J by 4 bases; unmatched bases: 3. CDR3 length equals 14 residues. Germline lookup yields CDR1 SNHLY and CDR2 FYNNEI. DNA for the CDR3: TGTGCCAGCAGTGGACAGGGGGCTGTCTATGGCTACACCTTC. Protein: CASSGQGAVYGYTF.

The chain has TRBV19 and TRBJ1-2, with 7 bases that match TRBD1. Looked up from germline, CDR1 is LNHDA and CDR2 is SQIVND (reference sequence). The V gene end was trimmed by 6 bases and the J gene end by 3 bases; junction bases not matched to a gene: 7. The CDR3 has 14 amino acids. The CDR3 loop reads CASSHRGPYYGYTF. CDR3 nucleotide sequence: TGTGCCAGTAGCCACAGGGGCCCCTACTATGGCTACACCTTC.

This clone has at least ten counts. The chain has TRBV7-9 and TRBJ2-1, with D possibly matching TRBD1 (6 bases). The V end was cut by 6 bases, the J end by 0 bases, with 15 bases between. The CDR3 totals 16 residues. Per the germline V gene, CDR1 is SEHNR and CDR2 is FQNEAQ (reference sequence). The CDR3 DNA reads TGTGCCAGCAGACCTCAGGGGATGATCTCCTACAATGAGCAGTTCTTC. Amino acids: CASRPQGMISYNEQFF.

The J gene is TRBJ2-6, the V gene TRBV24-1; TRBD1 agrees at 10 bases. Germline assignment: CDR1 KGHDR and CDR2 SFDVKD. V lost 5 bases to trimming and J lost 2 bases; unmatched junction nucleotides: 11. This CDR3 is built from 19 residues. CDR3 in amino acids: CATSGYRDRGKAGANVLTF. CDR3 coding DNA: TGTGCCACCAGTGGCTACCGGGACAGGGGTAAGGCTGGGGCCAACGTCCTGACTTTC.

V and J are TRBV19 and TRBJ1-3; 7 positions agree with TRBD1. The germline CDR1 and CDR2 sequences are LNHDA and SQIVND (reference sequence). V lost 6 bases and J lost 0; bases outside the gene matches: 14. The CDR3 loop spans 18 amino acids. The CDR3 loop reads CASRPGTENLSSGNTIYF. The CDR3 DNA is TGTGCCAGTAGGCCCGGGACAGAGAACTTAAGCTCTGGAAACACCATATATTTT.

The chain joins TRBV2 to TRBJ1-1; D is possibly TRBD1 (5 bases). The CDR3 is 13 residues long. V lost 7 bases, J lost 4 bases, and 13 bases lay in between. Germline values: CDR1 SNHLY, CDR2 FYNNEI. CDR3 nucleotides: TGTGCCAGCACGGCAGGGCGGACCACTGAAGCTTTCTTT. This codes for CASTAGRTTEAFF.